This TCR beta chain was obtained from a study of identical twins (TCRdb year 2016). Some background on the complete study: To test whether fetal clonotypes persist, the study used deep sequencing on TCR alpha and beta repertoires from monozygotic twins, unrelated adults of various ages, and cord blood. To rule out contamination, the twin experiments were replicated at different times with different library preparation protocols. The paper as a whole reports these results and caveats: In monozygotic twins, out-of-frame TCR alpha sharing was systematically underestimated by recombination models, although the models agreed with sharing between unrelated individuals. Abundant cord blood beta clonotypes carried fewer insertions; young adult naive repertoires showed a weaker similar trend, while memory repertoires showed none. Out-of-frame TCR alpha sequences shared between twins showed an excess of low generation-probability sequences compared with coincidental sharing between unrelated individuals. The excess sharing between twins in beta out-of-frame sequences was weaker because fewer shared sequences reduced the signal-to-noise ratio. Invariant T cells such as MAIT and iNKT could partly confound zero-insertion analyses, though diverse VJ usage argued against this for most clonotypes. Because the same donors could not be followed over many years, the conclusions relied on cross-sectional statistical analysis.

The table lists this clonotype with a few counts. No antigen is known for it. No base quality information exists; no much larger clone differs at one position. Libraries were prepared through 5' RACE. Sequencing took place on an Illumina HiSeq 2000. A universal primer binding site was added through template switching, and the final cDNA carried a unique molecular identifier so that TCR cDNA molecules could be counted accurately. Specific primers in the conserved constant-segment region were used to synthesize first-strand cDNA for the TCR alpha and beta chains. Each cDNA library was double barcoded, with a SMART-Mk sample barcode plus Illumina barcodes, to control for contamination. TruSeq adapter sequences and Illumina sample barcodes were added in two successive PCR steps. The Illumina HiSeq platform was used with custom primers to sequence TCR alpha and beta cDNA libraries. The paper's data handling went like this. Unique molecular identifiers were extracted from raw reads with MiGEC, and CDR3 positions were determined with MiXCR. For each individual, recombination models were inferred using an EM algorithm with the repgenHMM and IGoR tools. Shared clonotype analysis was performed with the tcR package in R, normalizing sharing by the product of cloneset sizes. To study raw recombination without the effects of thymic and clonal selection, out-of-frame nonproductive sequences were analyzed. Starting from the raw public reads, TCRdb applied fastp trimming at Q25, assembled clones with MiXCR and retained in-frame beta chains. All rows with the same CDR3 protein become a single entry with the most common DNA and genes. Here the V and J calls rest on TCRdb's processing, not on the authors' analysis. The table for this sample lists 500,000 or so distinct CDR3 sequences; about 14% of them were counted only once. About 0.52% of the sample is taken by the ten largest.

Trimming takes 2 bases from V and 0 bases from J, and the germline ends sit 11 bases apart. From cysteine to phenylalanine, the CDR3 is 15 amino acids long. The CDR3 DNA has 45 bases and is translated from base 1. Per the germline V gene, ENHRY is the CDR1 and SYGVKD is the CDR2. All donors were healthy Caucasians. The twin cohort comprised three pairs of female monozygotic twins, all aged roughly 18 to 30 years. Positive isolation kits from Invitrogen were used to isolate CD4+ and CD8+ T cell populations. The same specimen was also included in a second study, on yellow fever vaccine responses in identical twins. The second investigation adds: The T cell response to vaccination in identical twins was reported by the authors to appear partly convergent and partly personalized. The study precisely tracked vaccine-responding T cell clones in identical twins.

This TCR was sampled from a woman aged 18-29 years in good health. What was sequenced was CD4+ T cells sorted from blood. The V gene is TRBV10-3 and the J gene is TRBJ2-7; the D gene is not confidently resolved. CDR3 loop: CAISERKIASYEQYF. The bases read TGTGCCATCAGTGAGAGGAAGATCGCCTCCTACGAGCAGTACTTC.